This note documents a single T cell receptor (beta chain) sequence. Its target is unknown. The CDR3 has 14 amino acids. With 10 bases clipped from V and 4 bases from J, the junction kept 12 bases outside the gene matches. Germline-derived CDR1 and CDR2 are LNHDA and SQIVND (reference sequence). This PCR relied on a set of 60 Vbeta primers and 13 Jbeta primers. Measured with immunoSEQ multiplex PCR; TCRdb has only the in-frame clones, and not every one. The sample includes roughly 150,000 clones, around 80% of them seen just once. The entry originates in a study of cytomegalovirus exposure and HLA in healthy donors. Study results and limitations: A later analysis linked a missense variant in DCLRE1C to the trimming of TCR beta V and J genes. A later analysis found common viral pathogens apparently linked to several of the most significant clusters.

The J gene is TRBJ2-7, the V gene TRBV19; 8 nucleotides agree with TRBD1. The sequence derives from a male donor in good health and CMV-seronegative. Sequencing was performed on PBMCs. CDR3 residues: CATNPRDRSYEQYF. CDR3 in DNA: TGTGCCACGAACCCCCGGGACAGGAGTTACGAGCAGTACTTC.